This record concerns one T cell receptor beta chain sequence. Its specificity is not known. This sample was taken from a study of cytomegalovirus exposure and HLA in healthy donors. Researchers ran the PCR with 60 Vbeta and 13 Jbeta primers. The data were produced by immunoSEQ multiplex PCR, yet TCRdb's version contains in-frame clones alone and is incomplete. In total, the table holds about 200,000 clones. This CDR3 region has 17 residues. Germline-derived CDR1 and CDR2 are SGHDN and FVKESK. V lost 3 bases and J lost 4, with 20 bases in between. Study-wide points: V segments that were indistinguishable, TRBV6-2 and TRBV6-3 among them, were omitted from analysis. It was reported that the classifier diagnosed cytomegalovirus status with high specificity and sensitivity in both the original and validation cohorts.

This clonotype originated in a boy aged 5-17 years in good health and CMV-seronegative. The sample consisted of PBMCs. The V call is TRBV14, the J call TRBJ2-3; D is perhaps TRBD1 (7 bases). The CDR3 loop reads CASSQTGPGATPDTQYF. The CDR3 DNA follows: TGTGCCAGCAGCCAGACAGGGCCGGGGGCTACTCCAGATACGCAGTATTTT. The full variable domain, its missing parts supplied by reference TRBV14 and TRBJ2-3, is EAGVTQFPSHSVIEKGQTVTLRCDPISGHDNLYWYRRVMGKEIKFLLHFVKESKQDESGMPNNRFLAERTGGTYSTLKVQPAELEDSGVYFCASSQTGPGATPDTQYFGPGTRLTVL.